One sample yielded the 20 T cell receptor beta chains listed below, sequenced in a study of T cells in Graves' hyperthyroidism and ophthalmopathy. Amplification of TCR beta CDR3 regions used RNA as the template. First-round RT-PCR of the TCR CDR3 relied on the HTBI primer set. From the multiplex PCR reads, TCRdb called clonotypes with MiXCR, one entry per CDR3 protein. This table holds some 600,000 distinct CDR3 sequences, around 42% found once. Sequenced input: peripheral blood or thyroid tissue (not recorded which). The source of these receptors is a woman under 30 with Graves' hyperthyroidism.

This clonotype turned up a few times. The chain's CDR3 is CASSLAGSRGNYGYTF. Here the CDR3 DNA reads TGTGCCAGCAGCTTAGCCGGCAGCAGGGGAAACTATGGCTACACCTTC. The chain combines TRBV7-3 with TRBJ1-2, with D maybe TRBD1 (6 bases). CDR1 and CDR2 (germline): SGHTA, FQGTGA. The CDR3 totals 16 residues. Between the trimmed V and J ends, which lost 2 bases and 2 bases, there was a span of 15 bases.

This clonotype was counted ten times or more. The rearrangement uses TRBV4-1 and TRBJ2-5; a possible D gene is TRBD2 (5 bases). The CDR3 runs to 13 residues. Between the trimmed V and J ends, which lost 2 bases and 3 bases, there was a span of 7 bases. Germline values: CDR1 MGHRA, CDR2 YSYEKL. The CDR3 protein is CASSQRREETQYF. CDR3 in DNA: TGCGCCAGCAGCCAACGGCGGGAAGAGACCCAGTACTTC.

CDR3 sequence: CASSFEPRTGSQPQHF. CDR3 coding DNA: TGTGCCAGCAGTTTCGAACCTCGGACAGGGAGCCAGCCCCAGCATTTT. The rearrangement uses TRBV27 and TRBJ1-5; 8 bases align to TRBD1. V lost 3 bases and J lost 7; bases outside the gene matches: 11. Germline lookup yields CDR1 MNHEY and CDR2 SMNVEV (reference sequence). CDR3 length equals 16 residues.

CDR3 protein: CASSVNRALHF. In DNA form, the CDR3 reads TGTGCCAGCAGCGTAAACAGGGCCCTCCACTTT. The chain uses TRBV9 and TRBJ1-6; D perhaps matches TRBD1 (6 bases). This CDR3 region has 11 residues. Between the trimmed V and J ends, which lost 1 base and 14 bases, there was a span of 7 bases. Looked up from germline, CDR1 is SGDLS and CDR2 is YYNGEE.

The gene calls are TRBV2 and TRBJ1-4, with 7 bases identical to TRBD1. The CDR3 runs 15 residues. J lost 6 bases, V lost 0 bases, and 4 bases had no gene match. CDR1 is SNHLY, CDR2 FYNNEI, per germline. CDR3 protein: CASSEAGTEYEKLFF. The CDR3 DNA follows: TGTGCCAGCAGTGAAGCCGGGACAGAGTATGAAAAACTGTTTTTT.

This clonotype has only a few counts. The chain is built from TRBV25-1 and TRBJ1-2, with 8 bases matching TRBD1. The length of the CDR3 is 16 residues. The germline CDR1 and CDR2 sequences are MGHDK and SYGVNS. The V and J ends lost 1 base and 6 bases, in that order; junction bases with no gene match: 10. CDR3 loop: CASSEFRAGGADGYTF. The CDR3, as DNA: TGTGCCAGCAGTGAATTTCGGGCAGGGGGCGCAGATGGCTACACCTTC.

In its sample, this clonotype was seen many times. The chain joins TRBV25-1 to TRBJ2-5; D may correspond to TRBD1 or TRBD2 (6 bases each). Per germline, CDR1 MGHDK and CDR2 SYGVNS. V was pared by 2 bases and J by 5 bases, with 15 bases between. CDR3 length equals 15 residues. CDR3 DNA: TGTGCCAGCAGTGAACACAGGACGGGGGCCGAGACCCAGTACTTC. It encodes CASSEHRTGAETQYF. Full variable domain (rest looked up from reference TRBV25-1 and TRBJ2-5): EADIYQTPRYLVIGTGKKITLECSQTMGHDKMYWYQQDPGMELHLIHYSYGVNSTEKGDLSSESTVSRIRTEHFPLTLESARPSHTSQYLCASSEHRTGAETQYFGPGTRLLVL.

The rearrangement joins TRBV2 to TRBJ2-7, with 9 bases aligning to TRBD1. With 5 bases clipped from V and 4 bases from J, the junction kept 12 bases outside the gene matches. Germline lookup yields CDR1 SNHLY and CDR2 FYNNEI. The CDR3 covers 16 residues. DNA of the CDR3: TGTGCCAGCAGTTCACCCACCGGGACAGGGCGGTACGAGCAGTACTTC. It is translated as CASSSPTGTGRYEQYF.

The chain is built from TRBV12-3 or TRBV12-4 and TRBJ2-7; tentative D call: TRBD2 (6 bases). Trimming stripped 5 bases from V and 6 bases from J, with 14 bases between. The CDR3 sequence is 13 residues long. The chain's CDR3 is CASSPGLLGEQYF. DNA for the CDR3: TGTGCCAGCAGTCCCGGACTATTGGGCGAGCAGTACTTC.

There are a few counts of this clonotype. V and J are TRBV10-3 and TRBJ1-2, with 7 bases matching TRBD1. The CDR3 spans 13 residues. Trimming took 10 bases from V and 1 from J; bases not matched to a gene: 6. Germline V gives CDR1 ENHRY, CDR2 SYGVKD. CDR3 amino acids: CASRDSSNYGYTF. CDR3 nucleotide sequence: TGTGCCAGCAGGGACAGCAGTAACTATGGCTACACCTTC.

The count of this clonotype is one. This clone may be a read error of a much larger clone one base away. The chain's CDR3 is CDIMGTGYYEQYF. The CDR3 coding sequence is TGTGACATCATGGGGACAGGGTATTACGAGCAGTACTTC. J is TRBJ2-7 and V is TRBV10-3, with 9 bases matching TRBD1. The CDR3 extends over 13 amino acids. Looked up from germline, CDR1 is ENHRY and CDR2 is SYGVKD.

This clonotype was detected only a few times. The chain employs TRBV29-1 and TRBJ2-2, with D tentatively TRBD2 (6 bases). CDR3 length: 15 residues. Trimming cost V 0 bases and J 6 bases, with 14 bases left between them. Germline lookup yields CDR1 SQVTM and CDR2 ANQGSEA. The CDR3 loop is CSVEERLDRAGELFF. DNA of the CDR3: TGCAGCGTTGAAGAAAGACTAGACCGGGCCGGGGAGCTGTTTTTT.

The genes are TRBV5-6 and TRBJ2-7, with D perhaps being TRBD1 or TRBD2 (6 bases each). The CDR3 consists of 11 residues. V was pared by 5 bases and J by 9 bases, with 12 bases between. Germline assignment: CDR1 SGHDT and CDR2 YYEEEE. CDR3 sequence reads: CASRGGRGQYF. CDR3 bases: TGTGCCAGCAGGGGGGGCCGCGGGCAGTACTTC.

This clonotype was seen more than once but under ten times. V is TRBV2 and J is TRBJ1-6; TRBD1 agrees at 8 bases. The CDR3 contains 14 residues. The germline V gene encodes CDR1 SNHLY and CDR2 FYNNEI. J was trimmed by 7 bases and V by 6 bases; bases with no gene match: 5. The CDR3 is CASRGTGGNSPLHF. The CDR3 nucleotides are TGTGCCAGCAGGGGGACAGGCGGGAATTCACCCCTCCACTTT.

V is TRBV11-1 and J is TRBJ1-5; D is unclear. The germline V gene encodes CDR1 SGHAT and CDR2 FQDESV (reference sequence). Between the trimmed V and J ends, which lost 6 bases and 2 bases, there was a span of 14 bases. CDR3 length: 15 residues. CDR3 DNA: TGTGCCAGCAGACCCGGACTTTGGGGCAATCAGCCCCAGCATTTT. Translated: CASRPGLWGNQPQHF.

Turning to this clonotype: An end of the junction does not agree with germline; a read error may underlie this. This chain uses TRBV10-3 with TRBJ1-4; a weak D match, TRBD1 (5 bases). CDR3 length: 14 amino acids. CDR1 is ENHRY, CDR2 SYGVKD, per germline. The CDR3 DNA sequence: TGTGCCACCAGTGAGGGACTTACTAATGAAAAACTGTTTTTT. Protein: CATSEGLTNEKLFF.

This clonotype was counted many times. The chain is built from TRBV7-6 and TRBJ2-5; D gene ambiguous. This CDR3 is built from 12 residues. The ends were cut back, 0 bases at V and 3 bases at J, with 2 bases in the middle. CDR1 is SGHVS and CDR2 is FNYEAQ in the germline V gene. The CDR3 sequence is CASSLAKETQYF. CDR3 sequence (DNA): TGTGCCAGCAGCTTAGCCAAAGAGACCCAGTACTTC.

The CDR3: CASQDRRGYTF. In DNA, the CDR3 is TGTGCCAGCCAAGACAGGCGAGGCTACACCTTC. The chain uses TRBV7-9 and TRBJ1-2, with D tentatively TRBD1 (6 bases). The CDR3 consists of 11 residues. Germline CDR1 SEHNR, CDR2 FQNEAQ (reference sequence). V lost 8 bases, J lost 8 bases, and 12 bases lay in between.

This clonotype was picked up a small number of times. The genes are TRBV29-1 and TRBJ1-4, with D tentatively TRBD1 (6 bases). Per germline, CDR1 SQVTM and CDR2 ANQGSEA. V shed 1 base and J shed 0 bases, with 15 bases lying between them. The CDR3 loop spans 17 amino acids. CDR3 nucleotides: TGCAGCGTTGAAGCCCCAGGAGGGGGTGCAACTAATGAAAAACTGTTTTTT. As protein: CSVEAPGGGATNEKLFF.

This clonotype turned up a few times. The V call is TRBV5-1, the J call TRBJ1-2; TRBD1 is a possible D gene (6 bases). The CDR3 is made up of 16 amino acids. Trimming removed 5 bases from V and 4 bases from J, with 21 bases in between. Germline-derived CDR1 and CDR2 are SGHRS and YFSETQ. The DNA of the CDR3 is TGCGCCAGCAGTCTCGCCGGACAGCACTCCTCCTATGGCTACACCTTC. This encodes CASSLAGQHSSYGYTF.